This TCR beta chain comes out of a study of early T cells in non-severe SARS-CoV-2 infection. Across the study: The sequenced material was bulk RNA from unsorted whole blood, and its chains were unpaired.

Findings and caveats of the study: There was a bias toward anti-spike CD8 responses in VDJdb matching, which missed private and CD4 specificities.

Per germline, CDR1 WNHNN and CDR2 SYGVQD (reference sequence). V gave up 6 bases and J gave up 8 bases; unmatched junction bases: 14. The CDR3 runs to 16 residues. Unique molecular identifier tags were affixed to discrete cDNA molecules. TCRdb reanalysed the 5' RACE reads using MiXCR and keeps one entry per CDR3 protein. Of tens of thousands of distinct CDR3 sequences listed, 12% were seen once; the top ten hold 6.5%. This clonotype has a count of ten or more. Its cognate antigen is unknown. Sequenced sample: whole blood. This sequence joins TRBV10-1 and TRBJ2-2; 8 nucleotides align to TRBD1. This sequence was found in an adult who was a healthcare worker with PCR-confirmed SARS-CoV-2 infection or an uninfected control (not recorded which). The CDR3 coding sequence is TGCGCCAGCAGCCCCACACGGGACAGGTTCAGGGGGGAGCTGTTTTTT. Protein product: CASSPTRDRFRGELFF.